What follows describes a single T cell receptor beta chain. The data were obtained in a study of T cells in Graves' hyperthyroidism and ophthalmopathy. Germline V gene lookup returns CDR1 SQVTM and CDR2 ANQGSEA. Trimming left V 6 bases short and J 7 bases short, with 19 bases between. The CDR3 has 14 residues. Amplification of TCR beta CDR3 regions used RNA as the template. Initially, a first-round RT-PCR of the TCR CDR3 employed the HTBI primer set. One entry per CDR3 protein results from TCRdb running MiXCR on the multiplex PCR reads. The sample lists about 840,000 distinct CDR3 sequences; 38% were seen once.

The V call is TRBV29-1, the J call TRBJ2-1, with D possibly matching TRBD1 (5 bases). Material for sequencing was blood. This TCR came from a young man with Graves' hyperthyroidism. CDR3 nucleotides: TGCAGCGTGAAGGGGATCACAGCTCAGAATGAGCAGTTCTTC. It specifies CSVKGITAQNEQFF.